The clone carrying this TCR beta chain was detected a few times. No antigen is known for it. From the reads, TCRdb called clonotypes with MiXCR, one entry per CDR3 protein. The table has approximately 50,000 distinct CDR3 sequences, 20% to 25% seen once. This entry is derived from a study of T cell repertoires in cytomegalovirus infection. At the level of the study: Both recently identified HLA-C-restricted and well-studied HLA-B-restricted CMV epitopes were used in the study. Both a matching HLA type and CMV infection were indicated by public TCR beta signatures.

Whole-study results and caveats: People with CMV and the relevant HLA were identified by cumulative public TCR beta family frequency. Dominating the ex vivo response were HLA-C-restricted CMV-specific TCR beta clonotypes.

Trimming cost V 6 bases and J 7 bases, with 7 bases left between them. This CDR3 comprises 11 residues. Germline CDR1 is SGHAT and CDR2 is FQNNGV. The V gene is TRBV11-2, the J gene TRBJ2-1; the D is unclear. The clonotype was recovered from a human donor in good health (CMV status not recorded). Some clones in this sample may be carry-over from other donors' samples. Sequenced here: CD8+ T cells from cultured PBMCs, sampled from culture after CMV antigen stimulation. The CDR3 nucleotides are TGTGCCAGCAGATCTAGAAATGAGCAGTTCTTC. This sequence encodes CASRSRNEQFF.